This record covers a single TCR beta chain. Its antigen is not identified. Assay: immunoSEQ multiplex PCR; the TCRdb copy retains only in-frame clones and omits some. The sample contains about 110,000 clones, roughly 90% of which appear only once. These data are taken from a study of T cell responses to AZD1222 COVID-19 vaccine. CDR1 and CDR2 from the germline V gene are LNHNV and YYDKDF (reference sequence). V lost 2 bases and J 4 bases, leaving 10 bases between the germline ends. This CDR3 contains 14 residues. Whole-study results and caveats: Baseline antibody screening turned up just a handful of seropositive AZD1222 recipients.

The receptor was derived from an adult in good health. The J gene is TRBJ2-3, the V gene TRBV15; no clear D gene. The specimen comprised peripheral blood, sampled on day 0 of AZD1222 vaccination. CDR3 loop: CATSRPNEADTQYF. Written as DNA, the CDR3 is TGTGCCACCAGCAGACCCAACGAGGCAGATACGCAGTATTTT.